This is a list of T cell receptor beta chains from one sample in a study of CD8+CD57+ T cells in acquired aplastic anemia. TCRdb called the reads again in MiXCR, with one record for every CDR3 protein. This table has under 200,000 distinct CDR3 sequences, roughly 48% appearing once. Sequencing used sorted CD4+, CD8+, or CD8+CD57+ T cells (not recorded which) from PBMCs. These receptors were taken from a human donor in good health. The conserved cysteine and the conserved F or W are not part of the CDR3 here. Each record gives: clone size, D gene, V gene, J gene, CDR3 protein. D genes are given only for firm matches. Clone sizes are given selectively: once, few, many, or a class where the clone is expanded.

clone size: .; D gene: .; V gene: TRBV20-1; J gene: TRBJ2-7; CDR3 protein: SAGTALEQY
clone size: once; D gene: TRBD2; V gene: TRBV29-1; J gene: TRBJ2-3; CDR3 protein: STGLSSTDTQY
clone size: many; D gene: .; V gene: TRBV18; J gene: TRBJ2-7; CDR3 protein: ASSPWREPYEQY
clone size: few; D gene: .; V gene: TRBV5-6; J gene: TRBJ2-4; CDR3 protein: ASRTNTGRGNIQY
clone size: .; D gene: TRBD1; V gene: TRBV30; J gene: TRBJ1-5; CDR3 protein: AWSVQGSGGNQPQH
clone size: .; D gene: .; V gene: TRBV7-8; J gene: TRBJ1-3; CDR3 protein: ASSLGTRSGNTIY
clone size: .; D gene: TRBD2; V gene: TRBV6-1; J gene: TRBJ2-7; CDR3 protein: ASRSGTTYEQY
clone size: many; D gene: .; V gene: TRBV24-1; J gene: TRBJ2-2; CDR3 protein: ATSDFSQGDTGELF
clone size: few; D gene: .; V gene: TRBV20-1; J gene: TRBJ2-5; CDR3 protein: SARGLGVGETQY
clone size: many; D gene: .; V gene: TRBV7-2; J gene: TRBJ1-1; CDR3 protein: ASSQVADRRYEAF
clone size: many; D gene: .; V gene: TRBV7-2; J gene: TRBJ1-1; CDR3 protein: AAGQGDEALHTEAF
clone size: .; D gene: .; V gene: TRBV27; J gene: TRBJ1-2; CDR3 protein: ASSFAQTDLYGYT
clone size: many; D gene: .; V gene: TRBV7-2; J gene: TRBJ1-2; CDR3 protein: ASSLVHMEGYGYT
clone size: .; D gene: TRBD1; V gene: TRBV10-3; J gene: TRBJ1-2; CDR3 protein: AISEDRGIYGYT
clone size: many; D gene: TRBD2; V gene: TRBV19; J gene: TRBJ2-1; CDR3 protein: ASLTRVCSGSPSYNEQF
clone size: many; D gene: .; V gene: TRBV20-1; J gene: TRBJ1-2; CDR3 protein: SAREGGAKNYGYT
clone size: .; D gene: TRBD1; V gene: TRBV10-1; J gene: TRBJ2-7; CDR3 protein: ASSGTGVTYEQY
clone size: many; D gene: .; V gene: TRBV6-8; J gene: TRBJ1-4; CDR3 protein: ASSLGSGEKLF